This T cell receptor beta chain was observed in a study of blood T cell repertoires in COVID-19. Turning to the study itself: T cells, B-cell-depleted T cells, or PBMCs supplied cDNA or gDNA.

Trimming stripped 6 bases from V and 0 bases from J, with 6 bases between. CDR1 MNHEY and CDR2 SVGAGI come from the germline V gene. This CDR3 contains 13 residues. Original processing notes: Reference gene primer amplification yielded estimated nucleated cell counts. The data were produced by immunoSEQ multiplex PCR, yet TCRdb's version contains in-frame clones alone and is incomplete. V and J calls plus clone size are reproduced from that table; the DNA served to infer D and trimming. Of about 66,000 clones in the sample, roughly 89% are singletons; the top ten hold approximately 1.5%. Sequenced material: peripheral blood. The chain is built from TRBV6-5 and TRBJ1-3; D gene ambiguous. This TCR derives from a man aged 60-69 years with acute or convalescent COVID-19. CDR3 in amino acids: CASSESSGNTIYF. For the CDR3, the DNA is TGTGCCAGCAGCGAGTCCTCTGGAAACACCATATATTTT.